The present T cell receptor (beta chain) was sequenced within a study of cytomegalovirus exposure and HLA in healthy donors. This clone occurred a few times. This CDR3 region has 14 residues. Trimming stripped 1 base from V and 3 bases from J, with 8 bases between. Per the germline V gene, CDR1 is LGHNA and CDR2 is YSLEER. The PCR ran on 60 Vbeta and 13 Jbeta primers. The method was immunoSEQ multiplex PCR; TCRdb's version includes in-frame clones alone and lacks a portion of them. This table holds over 150,000 clones, around nine tenths found once. This sequence joins TRBV4-3 and TRBJ2-3, with D maybe TRBD2 (6 bases). The material sequenced was PBMCs. This sequence originates from a woman younger than 45 in good health and CMV-seronegative. As DNA, the CDR3 is TGCGCCAGCAGCCAAGGGGGGAGGACAGATACGCAGTATTTT. Residues: CASSQGGRTDTQYF.